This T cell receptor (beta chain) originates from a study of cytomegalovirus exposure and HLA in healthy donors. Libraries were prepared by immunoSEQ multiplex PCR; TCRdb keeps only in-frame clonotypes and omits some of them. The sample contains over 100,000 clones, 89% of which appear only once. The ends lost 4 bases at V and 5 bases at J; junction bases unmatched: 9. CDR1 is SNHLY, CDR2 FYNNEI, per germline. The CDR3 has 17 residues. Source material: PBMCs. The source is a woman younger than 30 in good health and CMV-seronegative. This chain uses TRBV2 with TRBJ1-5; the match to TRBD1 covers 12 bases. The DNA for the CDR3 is TGTGCCAGCAGTGCGCACTCGGGACAGGGGGCTTATCAGCCCCAGCATTTT. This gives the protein CASSAHSGQGAYQPQHF.